The T cell receptor (beta chain) described here comes from a study of cytomegalovirus exposure and HLA in healthy donors. Across the study: A later analysis reported the 95 to 150 validation repertoires used the same platform as the 550 to 700 first-cohort repertoires.

Study findings and constraints: Associated with cytomegalovirus, according to the listing, were some 150 TCR beta chains. Most TCR sequences were uncommon, yet certain public TCRs appeared in many donors.

The donors formed part of the approximately 120-subject validation cohort, distinct from the roughly 640-subject first cohort. CDR1 and CDR2 (germline): KGHSH, LQKENI. This CDR3 spans 15 amino acids. V lost 4 bases to trimming and J lost 0 bases; unmatched junction nucleotides: 5. About this clone itself: Its specificity is unknown.

Method: immunoSEQ multiplex PCR; TCRdb's copy keeps in-frame clones and lacks some. The repertoire holds approximately 240,000 clones, with around nine tenths as singletons. This rearrangement joins TRBV18 to TRBJ1-1, with TRBD1 matching 7 bases. The material sequenced was PBMCs. This TCR was sampled from a woman under 30 in good health and CMV-seronegative. This CDR3 reads CASSRGQPLNTEAFF. In DNA, the CDR3 is TGTGCCAGCTCACGGGGACAGCCTCTGAACACTGAAGCTTTCTTT.